This T cell receptor (beta chain) originates from a study of blood T cell repertoires in COVID-19 (dated by TCRdb to the early 2020s). In the study overall: Collaborator samples came from the United States, Italy and Spain and covered acute and convalescent phases of COVID-19. The prospective study material was composed of cDNA or gDNA derived from T cells, B-cell-depleted T cells, or PBMCs. The dataset comprised deeply sampled blood TCRbeta repertoires from subjects exposed to, actively infected with, or recovered from COVID-19. The repertoires were released in a freely available public database meant as a resource for research on the immune response to SARS-CoV-2. Samples were obtained from the ongoing ImmuneRACE study (first 160 participants) and from about 1,300 subjects provided by 6 global collaborators. Sample metadata almost always included a de-identified subject ID, COVID-19 status, age in years and sex. Where available, HLA class I and class II types were taken from metadata supplied by the sample provider and were not determined by assay-based typing.

TCRbeta CDR3 regions were amplified from genomic DNA using the immunoSEQ Assay, a bias-controlled multiplex PCR. The original methods were these. The number of nucleated cells in each sample was estimated from the amplification of reference gene primers within the assay. To quantify the absolute abundance of each unique TCRbeta CDR3 rearrangement, sequence reads were collapsed and filtered. For each sample, productive Simpson clonality was calculated as the square root of Simpson's diversity index over productive rearrangements. Held by TCRdb, this immuneACCESS table contains in-frame sequences only and omits some clones. Under half of the omission traces to an unresolved V gene where checked; the cause of the rest is unknown. V and J calls and clone size come straight from that table; D and trimming were deduced from the DNA. This sample holds more than 200,000 clones; around nine tenths were observed only once. The ten most abundant clones make up about 5% of the sample.

V ends up 8 bases short and J 6 bases short, with an unmatched junction base count of 8. The CDR3 measures 13 amino acids from cysteine to phenylalanine. Of the read, only the CDR3 DNA is kept; its 39 bases are in frame from base 1. CDR1 and CDR2, per the germline V gene, are MDHEN and SYDVKM. One collaborating source in Seattle enrolled patients while the patients were actively infected and followed the patients over time throughout the course of disease. Collaborating institutions collected whole blood in K2EDTA tubes following their own protocols. Collaborator samples were shipped for TCRbeta analysis as frozen whole blood, isolated PBMCs, or DNA extracted from either sample type. Results the study describes overall, beyond this receptor: How much clinical and demographic metadata was included differed by source and by participant, and the metadata was provided uncurated.

To note about this clone: No cognate antigen has been identified for it. No qualities accompany the bases; no much larger clone lies one base away.

This sequence originates from a woman aged 55-69 years with COVID-19, enrolled during active disease. Material for sequencing was peripheral blood. Recombination joined TRBV28 with TRBJ2-7; 9 bases in the junction line up with TRBD1. The sequenced DNA: TGTGCCAGCGGCTACAGGGGGCTTCTCGAGCAGTACTTC. It specifies CASGYRGLLEQYF.